Below are 12 T cell receptor beta chains sequenced from a single sample in a study of T-cell reconstitution after alpha-beta-depleted transplantation in children. A library of TCRbeta sequences, prepared with unique molecular identifiers, was generated. TCRdb reprocessed the PCR reads with MiXCR, giving one entry per CDR3 protein. The sample lists around 680,000 distinct CDR3 sequences; roughly 15% were seen once. This specimen was PBMCs from the stem cell graft donor, taken from the stem cell graft. The receptors were gathered from a human donor who donated a stem cell graft to a child with acute myeloid leukemia.

The chain uses TRBV4-1 and TRBJ1-4; TRBD1 matches 8 bases. Germline CDR1 is MGHRA and CDR2 is YSYEKL. Trimming at V came to 0 bases and at J to 14 bases, leaving 5 bases not matched to a gene. The CDR3 runs 13 residues. DNA for the CDR3: TGCGCCAGCAGCCAAGAAAACAGGGGGAATCTGTTTTTT. Amino acid sequence: CASSQENRGNLFF.

This clonotype was found many times. V gene TRBV20-1 combines with J gene TRBJ2-3; 10 nucleotides align to TRBD2. The germline gives CDR1 DFQATT, CDR2 SNEGSKA (reference sequence). The CDR3 spans 15 residues. Germline trimming cut 1 base from V and 3 bases from J; bases unmatched to any gene: 4. CDR3 sequence: CSARGPGLATDTQYF. Written as DNA, the CDR3 is TGCAGTGCTAGAGGACCGGGACTAGCGACAGATACGCAGTATTTT.

In this sample, this clonotype turned up a few times. V and J are TRBV2 and TRBJ2-5, with D uncertain. With 1 base removed from V and 5 bases from J, the gap between germline ends came to 17 bases. Germline V gene lookup returns CDR1 SNHLY and CDR2 FYNNEI. The CDR3 contains 16 residues. The CDR3 loop reads CASSEVLVEPLETQYF. CDR3 DNA: TGTGCCAGCAGTGAAGTCTTGGTAGAACCCTTGGAGACCCAGTACTTC.

This clonotype came up many times. This rearrangement joins TRBV20-1 to TRBJ2-7; D could derive from TRBD1 or TRBD2 (6 bases each). Germline CDR1 and CDR2: DFQATT and SNEGSKA (reference sequence). V lost 5 bases to trimming and J lost 4 bases, with 12 bases between them. The CDR3 has 12 residues. CDR3 sequence reads: CSAARGDYEQYV. CDR3 coding DNA: TGCAGTGCTGCTAGGGGGGATTACGAGCAGTACGTC.

This clonotype appeared many times. The genes are TRBV12-3 or TRBV12-4 and TRBJ1-1, with D possibly TRBD1 on 6 matching bases. This CDR3 has 14 residues. The V end was cut by 5 bases, the J end by 1 base, with 11 bases between. CDR3 nucleotides: TGTGCCAGCAGTCCCGGGACATGGAACACTGAAGCTTTCTTT. This translates into CASSPGTWNTEAFF.

This clonotype was seen at least ten times. The junction departs from germline at one end; a sequencing error may be responsible. The chain has TRBV5-1 and TRBJ2-7, with D unresolved. Germline CDR1 and CDR2: SGHRS and YFSETQ. The CDR3 extends over 13 amino acids. The CDR3 DNA sequence: TGTGCCAGCAGCTTGGGCAGCTCCTACGAGCAGTACTTC. Translated: CASSLGSSYEQYF.

This clonotype came up many times. At one end, the junction sequence differs from germline, possibly due to a read error. The genes are TRBV20-1 and TRBJ2-7, with TRBD1 identical over 8 bases. The germline V gene encodes CDR1 DFQATT and CDR2 SNEGSKA (reference sequence). There are 16 residues in the CDR3. CDR3 sequence: CSASPSTGTGSNEQYF. The DNA for the CDR3 is TGCAGTGCTAGCCCATCCACCGGGACAGGCTCCAACGAGCAGTACTTC.

V gene TRBV7-9 combines with J gene TRBJ2-5, with TRBD1 matching 8 bases. This CDR3 has 18 residues. V dropped 5 bases and J dropped 2; count of bases not matched to a gene: 16. Germline-derived CDR1 and CDR2 are SEHNR and FQNEAQ (reference sequence). CDR3 in amino acids: CASSAPGGLHSIQETQYF. The DNA for the CDR3 is TGTGCCAGCAGCGCCCCAGGGGGCCTCCATTCAATACAAGAGACCCAGTACTTC. The full variable domain, its missing parts supplied by reference TRBV7-9 and TRBJ2-5, is DTGVSQNPRHKITKRGQNVTFRCDPISEHNRLYWYRQTLGQGPEFLTYFQNEAQLEKSRLLSDRFSAERPKGSFSTLEIQRTEQGDSAMYLCASSAPGGLHSIQETQYFGPGTRLLVL.

This clonotype was counted a single time. With a much larger clone just one base away, this may be a read error. The CDR3 sequence: CASSFTPYPGGENNTEAFF. The CDR3 region has the DNA TGTGCCAGCAGTTTCACTCCCTATCCCGGGGGAGAGAACAACACTGAAGCTTTCTTT. The gene calls are TRBV6-5 and TRBJ1-1; D possibly corresponds to TRBD1 (5 bases). The V and J ends lost 4 bases and 2 bases respectively, with 26 bases between them. Germline V lookup: CDR1 MNHEY, CDR2 SVGAGI. The CDR3 is made up of 19 amino acids.

The V and J genes are TRBV20-1 and TRBJ2-7; 10 bases map to TRBD2. There are 17 residues in the CDR3. CDR1 is DFQATT, CDR2 SNEGSKA, per germline (reference sequence). The junction had 15 bases not matched to a gene; V was cut back by 1 base and J by 6 bases. CDR3 amino acids: CSARGQTSGLAVGEQYF. The CDR3 nucleotides read TGCAGTGCTAGAGGCCAGACTAGCGGGTTGGCCGTAGGCGAGCAGTACTTC.

CDR3 region: CASSLAFGVSPLHF. The CDR3 coding sequence is TGTGCCAGCAGCTTAGCGTTCGGGGTTTCACCCCTCCACTTT. This chain connects TRBV7-2 to TRBJ1-6; D not certain. The V end was cut by 0 bases, the J end by 9 bases, with 9 bases between. Germline lookup yields CDR1 SGHTA and CDR2 FQGNSA. The CDR3 is made up of 14 amino acids. Full variable domain (missing parts from reference TRBV7-2 and TRBJ1-6): GAGVSQSPSNKVTEKGKDVELRCDPISGHTALYWYRQSLGQGLEFLIYFQGNSAPDKSGLPSDRFSAERTGGSVSTLTIQRTQQEDSAVYLCASSLAFGVSPLHFGNGTRLTVT.

The V and J genes are TRBV27 and TRBJ2-7; possibly TRBD2 for D (5 bases). Trimming removed 3 bases at V and 11 bases at J, with 14 bases between. The V gene's germline CDR1 is MNHEY and CDR2 SMNVEV (reference sequence). This CDR3 has 12 residues. DNA of the CDR3: TGTGCCAGCAGTTTTATAGGCAGGACTGAGTACTTC. Its translation: CASSFIGRTEYF.